The clone carrying this T cell receptor beta chain was counted once. Antigen: not known. Here immunoSEQ multiplex PCR was the method, and the copy in TCRdb shows in-frame clones only, minus some. The sample carries 20,000 to 30,000 clones, over 75% recorded once. This entry is derived from a study of T cell responses to AZD1222 COVID-19 vaccine. Pooling covered second doses at about 4 or about 12 weeks. CDR3 size: 15 residues. V shed 2 bases, J shed 6 bases, and the junction held 6 bases outside the gene matches. Germline-derived CDR1 and CDR2 are PRHDT and FYEKMQ (reference sequence). Study outcomes and limitations: The study identified only five to seven AZD1222 recipients as seropositive at baseline. Most donors were white British, females outnumbered males, and clonal diversity was possibly underestimated.

The chain recombines TRBV13 with TRBJ2-7; TRBD1 agrees at 11 bases. The input for sequencing was peripheral blood, taken 28 days after the second AZD1222 dose. The source of this sequence is an adult who received the AZD1222 COVID-19 vaccine. The CDR3 here is CASSLKGTGGREQYF. The DNA for the CDR3 is TGTGCCAGCAGCTTAAAGGGGACAGGGGGACGCGAGCAGTACTTC.